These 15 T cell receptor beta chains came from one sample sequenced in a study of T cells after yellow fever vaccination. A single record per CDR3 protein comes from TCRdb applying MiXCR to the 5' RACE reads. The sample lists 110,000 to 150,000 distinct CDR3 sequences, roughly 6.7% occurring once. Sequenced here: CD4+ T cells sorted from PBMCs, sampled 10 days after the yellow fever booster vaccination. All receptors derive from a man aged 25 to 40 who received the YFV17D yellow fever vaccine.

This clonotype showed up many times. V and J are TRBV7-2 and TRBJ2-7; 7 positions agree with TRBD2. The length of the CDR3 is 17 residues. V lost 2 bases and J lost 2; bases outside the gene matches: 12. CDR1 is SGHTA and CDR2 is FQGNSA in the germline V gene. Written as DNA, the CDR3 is TGTGCCAGCAGCTTATCCCGAAGGAAGCGGGGCCCCTACGAGCAGTACTTC. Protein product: CASSLSRRKRGPYEQYF.

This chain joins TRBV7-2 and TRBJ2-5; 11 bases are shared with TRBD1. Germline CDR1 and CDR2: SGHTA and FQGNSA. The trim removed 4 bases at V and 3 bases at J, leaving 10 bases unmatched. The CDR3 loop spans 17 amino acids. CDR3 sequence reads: CASSSRTGGMVEETQYF. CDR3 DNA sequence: TGTGCCAGCAGCTCACGGACAGGGGGCATGGTCGAAGAGACCCAGTACTTC.

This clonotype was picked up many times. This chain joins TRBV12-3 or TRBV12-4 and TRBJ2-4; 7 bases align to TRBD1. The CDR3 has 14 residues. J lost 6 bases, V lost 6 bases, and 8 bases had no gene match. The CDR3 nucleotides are TGTGCCAGCAGCGGCAAGGGACAGCCAAACATTCAGTACTTC. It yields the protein CASSGKGQPNIQYF.

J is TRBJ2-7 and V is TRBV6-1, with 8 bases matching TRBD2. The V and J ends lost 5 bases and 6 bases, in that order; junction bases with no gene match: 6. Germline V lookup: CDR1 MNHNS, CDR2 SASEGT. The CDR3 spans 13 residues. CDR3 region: CASSIGTSGEQYF. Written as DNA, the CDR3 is TGTGCCAGCAGTATCGGGACTAGTGGCGAGCAGTACTTC.

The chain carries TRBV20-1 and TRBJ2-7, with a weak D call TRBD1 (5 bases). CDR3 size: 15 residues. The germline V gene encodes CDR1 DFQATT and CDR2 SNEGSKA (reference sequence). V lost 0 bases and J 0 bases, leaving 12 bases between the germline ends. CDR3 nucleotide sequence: TGCAGTGCTAGAGATAGGGGCCATAACTCCTACGAGCAGTACTTC. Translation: CSARDRGHNSYEQYF.

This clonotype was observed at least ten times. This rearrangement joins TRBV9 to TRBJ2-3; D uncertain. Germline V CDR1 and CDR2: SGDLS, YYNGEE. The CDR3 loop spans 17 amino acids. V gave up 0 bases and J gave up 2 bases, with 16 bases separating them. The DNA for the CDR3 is TGTGCCAGCAGCGTAGGAGGAAGGGCTACCCTCACAGATACGCAGTATTTT. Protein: CASSVGGRATLTDTQYF. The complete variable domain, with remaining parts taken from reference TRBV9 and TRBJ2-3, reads DSGVTQTPKHLITATGQRVTLRCSPRSGDLSVYWYQQSLDQGLQFLIQYYNGEERAKGNILERFSAQQFPDLHSELNLSSLELGDSALYFCASSVGGRATLTDTQYFGPGTRLTVL.

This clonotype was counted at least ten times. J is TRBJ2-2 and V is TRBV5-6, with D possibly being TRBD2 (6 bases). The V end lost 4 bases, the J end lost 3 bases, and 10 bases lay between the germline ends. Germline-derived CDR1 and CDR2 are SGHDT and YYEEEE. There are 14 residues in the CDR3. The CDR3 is CASSGDSHTGELFF. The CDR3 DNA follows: TGTGCCAGCAGCGGGGACTCACACACCGGGGAGCTGTTTTTT. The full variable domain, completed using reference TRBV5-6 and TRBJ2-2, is DAGVTQSPTHLIKTRGQQVTLRCSPKSGHDTVSWYQQALGQGPQFIFQYYEEEERQRGNFPDRFSGHQFPNYSSELNVNALLLGDSALYLCASSGDSHTGELFFGEGSRLTVL.

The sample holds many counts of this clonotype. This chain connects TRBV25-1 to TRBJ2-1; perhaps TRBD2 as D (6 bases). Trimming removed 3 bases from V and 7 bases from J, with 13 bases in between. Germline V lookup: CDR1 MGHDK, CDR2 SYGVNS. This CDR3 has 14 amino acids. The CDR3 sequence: CASSEVRGRNEQFF. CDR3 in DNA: TGTGCCAGCAGTGAGGTACGGGGGAGGAATGAGCAGTTCTTC.

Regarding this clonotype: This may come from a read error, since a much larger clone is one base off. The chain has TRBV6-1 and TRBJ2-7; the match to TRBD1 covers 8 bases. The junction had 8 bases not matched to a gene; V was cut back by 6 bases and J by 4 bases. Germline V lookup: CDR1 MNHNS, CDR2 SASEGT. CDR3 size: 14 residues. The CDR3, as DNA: TGTGCCAGCAGCGACGGGACAGGTAGTTACGAGCAGTACTTC. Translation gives CASSDGTGSYEQYF.

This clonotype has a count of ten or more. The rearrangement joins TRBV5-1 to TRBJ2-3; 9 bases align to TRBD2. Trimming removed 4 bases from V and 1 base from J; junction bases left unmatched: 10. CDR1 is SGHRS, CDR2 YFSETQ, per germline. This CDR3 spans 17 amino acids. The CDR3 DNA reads TGCGCCAGCAGCAGGAGCCTCCAGCGGGAGGGCACAGATACGCAGTATTTT. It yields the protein CASSRSLQREGTDTQYF.

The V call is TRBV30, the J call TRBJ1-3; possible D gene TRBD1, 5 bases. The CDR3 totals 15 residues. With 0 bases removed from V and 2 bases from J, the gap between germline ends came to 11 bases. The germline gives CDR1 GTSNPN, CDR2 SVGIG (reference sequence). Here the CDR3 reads CAWSVRSGTGNTIYF. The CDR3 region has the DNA TGTGCCTGGAGTGTACGGTCAGGGACTGGAAACACCATATATTTT.

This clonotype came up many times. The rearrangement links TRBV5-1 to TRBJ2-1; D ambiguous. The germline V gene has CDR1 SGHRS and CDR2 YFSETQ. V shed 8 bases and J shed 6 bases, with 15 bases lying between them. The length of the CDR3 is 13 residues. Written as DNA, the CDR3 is TGCGCCAGTAGCCCCCGACTTTTCAATGAGCAGTTCTTC. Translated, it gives CASSPRLFNEQFF.

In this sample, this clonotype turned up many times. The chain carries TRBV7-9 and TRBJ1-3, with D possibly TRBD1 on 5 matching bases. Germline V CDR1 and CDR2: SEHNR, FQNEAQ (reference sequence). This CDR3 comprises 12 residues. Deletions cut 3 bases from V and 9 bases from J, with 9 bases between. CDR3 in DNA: TGTGCCAGCAGCTTCCGGGGGGTCACCATATATTTT. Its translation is CASSFRGVTIYF.

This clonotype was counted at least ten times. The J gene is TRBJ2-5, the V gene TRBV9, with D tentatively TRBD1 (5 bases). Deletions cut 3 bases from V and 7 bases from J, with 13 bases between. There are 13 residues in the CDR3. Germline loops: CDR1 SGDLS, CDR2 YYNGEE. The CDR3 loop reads CASSEGSLGTQYF. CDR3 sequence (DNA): TGTGCCAGCAGCGAGGGGTCTCTGGGGACCCAGTACTTC. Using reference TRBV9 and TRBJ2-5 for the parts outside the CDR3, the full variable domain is DSGVTQTPKHLITATGQRVTLRCSPRSGDLSVYWYQQSLDQGLQFLIQYYNGEERAKGNILERFSAQQFPDLHSELNLSSLELGDSALYFCASSEGSLGTQYFGPGTRLLVL.

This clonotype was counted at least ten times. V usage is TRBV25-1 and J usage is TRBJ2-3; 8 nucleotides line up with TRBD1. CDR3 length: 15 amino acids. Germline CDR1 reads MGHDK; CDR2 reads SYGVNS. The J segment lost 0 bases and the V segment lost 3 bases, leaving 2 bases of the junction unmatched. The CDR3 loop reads CASSDYRGSTDTQYF. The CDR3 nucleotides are TGTGCCAGCAGTGACTACAGGGGGAGCACAGATACGCAGTATTTT.